This T cell receptor (beta chain) was observed in a study of tumor and adjacent non-tumor tissue in lung cancer. The template was RNA from unsorted bulk tissue. This clonotype was counted ten times or more. Trimming removed 8 bases from V and 0 bases from J; junction bases left unmatched: 11. The germline gives CDR1 MDHEN, CDR2 SYDVKM. The CDR3 runs to 17 residues. TCRbeta libraries were built with three rounds of nested PCR, modified from ARM-PCR. TCRdb re-analysed the multiplex PCR reads in MiXCR, keeping a single row per CDR3 protein. The sample comprises 65,000 to 70,000 distinct CDR3 sequences, just under 60% of which are singletons, and about 19% rests with the top ten.

The sample comprised lung tumor tissue. The chain joins TRBV28 to TRBJ2-4, with 9 bases fitting TRBD2. The origin of this receptor is a man over 45 with non-small cell lung cancer. For the CDR3, the DNA is TGTGCCAGCTCCAATTCGGCTAGCGGGGTAGCCAAAAACATTCAGTACTTC. Translating gives CASSNSASGVAKNIQYF.